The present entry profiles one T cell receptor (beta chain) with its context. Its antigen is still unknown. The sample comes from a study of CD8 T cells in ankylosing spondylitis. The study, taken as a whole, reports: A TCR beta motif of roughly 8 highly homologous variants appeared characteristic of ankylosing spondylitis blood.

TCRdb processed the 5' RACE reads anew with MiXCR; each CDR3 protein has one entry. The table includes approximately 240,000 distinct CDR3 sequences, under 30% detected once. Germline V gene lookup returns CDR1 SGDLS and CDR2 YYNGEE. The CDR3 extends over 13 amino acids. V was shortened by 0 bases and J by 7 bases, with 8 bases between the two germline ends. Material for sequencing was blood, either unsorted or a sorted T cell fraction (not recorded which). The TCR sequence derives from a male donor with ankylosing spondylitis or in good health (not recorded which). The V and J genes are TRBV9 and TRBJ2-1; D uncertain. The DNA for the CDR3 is TGTGCCAGCAGCGTAGCCGTCCGGAATGAGCAGTTCTTC. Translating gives CASSVAVRNEQFF.